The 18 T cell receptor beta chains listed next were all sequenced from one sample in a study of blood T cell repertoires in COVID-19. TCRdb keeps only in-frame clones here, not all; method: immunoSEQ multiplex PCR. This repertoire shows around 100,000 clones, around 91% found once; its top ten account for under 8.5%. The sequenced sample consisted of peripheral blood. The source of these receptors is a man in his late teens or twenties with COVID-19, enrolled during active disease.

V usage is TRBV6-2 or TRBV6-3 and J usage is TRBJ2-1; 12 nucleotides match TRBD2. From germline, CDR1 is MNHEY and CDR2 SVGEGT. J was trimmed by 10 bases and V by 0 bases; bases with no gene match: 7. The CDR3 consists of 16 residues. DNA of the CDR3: TGTGCCAGCAGTTACTCCCGGACTAGCGGGATTGGCGAGCAGTTCTTC. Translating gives CASSYSRTSGIGEQFF.

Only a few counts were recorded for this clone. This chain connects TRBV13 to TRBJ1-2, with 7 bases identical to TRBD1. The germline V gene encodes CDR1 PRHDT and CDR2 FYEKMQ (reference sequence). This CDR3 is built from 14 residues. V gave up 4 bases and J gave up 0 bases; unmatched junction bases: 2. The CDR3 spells CASSSTGTNYGYTF. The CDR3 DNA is TGTGCCAGCAGCTCGACAGGGACTAACTATGGCTACACCTTC.

CDR3 loop: CASSLGLAGGYEQYF. CDR3 coding DNA: TGTGCCAGCAGCCTAGGACTAGCGGGAGGCTACGAGCAGTACTTC. The V call is TRBV5-4, the J call TRBJ2-7; 14 bases fit TRBD2. CDR3 size: 15 residues. Germline lookup yields CDR1 SGHNT and CDR2 YYREEE (reference sequence). Trimming cost V 4 bases and J 3 bases; bases outside gene matches: 3.

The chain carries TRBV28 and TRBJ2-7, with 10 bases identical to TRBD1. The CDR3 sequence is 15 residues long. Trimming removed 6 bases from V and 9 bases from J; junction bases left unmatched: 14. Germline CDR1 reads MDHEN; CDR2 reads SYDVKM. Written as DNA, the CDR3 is TGTGCCAGCAGATCTGCCGGGACAGGGGACCTTGGGCAGTACTTC. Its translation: CASRSAGTGDLGQYF.

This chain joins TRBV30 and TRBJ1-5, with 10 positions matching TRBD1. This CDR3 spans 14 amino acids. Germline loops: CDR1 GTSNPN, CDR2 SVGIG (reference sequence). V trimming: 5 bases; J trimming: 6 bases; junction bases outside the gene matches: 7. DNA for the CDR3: TGTGCCTGGTCTGACAGGGGGCCCGGTCAGCCCCAGCATTTT. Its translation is CAWSDRGPGQPQHF.

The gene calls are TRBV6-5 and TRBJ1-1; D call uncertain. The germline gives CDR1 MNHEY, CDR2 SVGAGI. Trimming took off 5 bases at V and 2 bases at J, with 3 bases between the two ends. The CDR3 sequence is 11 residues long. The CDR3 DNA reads TGTGCCAGCAGTCCAAACACTGAAGCTTTCTTT. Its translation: CASSPNTEAFF.

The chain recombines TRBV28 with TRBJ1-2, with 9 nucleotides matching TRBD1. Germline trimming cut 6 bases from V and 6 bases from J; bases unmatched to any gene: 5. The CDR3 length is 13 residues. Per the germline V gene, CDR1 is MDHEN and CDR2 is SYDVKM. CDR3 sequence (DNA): TGTGCCAGCAGCCAACAGGGGGCAAATGGCTACACCTTC. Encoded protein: CASSQQGANGYTF.

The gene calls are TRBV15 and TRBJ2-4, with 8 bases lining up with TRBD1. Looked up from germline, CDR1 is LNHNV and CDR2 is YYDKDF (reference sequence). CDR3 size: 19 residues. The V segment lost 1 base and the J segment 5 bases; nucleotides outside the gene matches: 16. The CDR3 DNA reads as TGTGCCACCAGCAGAGTGGGCGGGGTGTCGGACAGGGTCGAAAACATTCAGTACTTC. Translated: CATSRVGGVSDRVENIQYF.

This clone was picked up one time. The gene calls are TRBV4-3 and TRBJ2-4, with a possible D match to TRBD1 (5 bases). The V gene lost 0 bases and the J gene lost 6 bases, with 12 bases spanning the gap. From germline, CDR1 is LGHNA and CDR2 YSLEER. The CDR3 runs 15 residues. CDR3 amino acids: CASSQDLGQGNIQYF. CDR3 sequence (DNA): TGCGCCAGCAGCCAAGATCTTGGCCAGGGAAACATTCAGTACTTC.

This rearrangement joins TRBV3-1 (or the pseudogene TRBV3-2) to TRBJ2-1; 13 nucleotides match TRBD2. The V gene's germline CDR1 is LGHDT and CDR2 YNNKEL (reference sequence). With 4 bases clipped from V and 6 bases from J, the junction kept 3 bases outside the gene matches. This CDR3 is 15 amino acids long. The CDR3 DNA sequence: TGTGCCAGCAGCCCCGGACTAGCGGGAGCCAATGAGCAGTTCTTC. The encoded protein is CASSPGLAGANEQFF.

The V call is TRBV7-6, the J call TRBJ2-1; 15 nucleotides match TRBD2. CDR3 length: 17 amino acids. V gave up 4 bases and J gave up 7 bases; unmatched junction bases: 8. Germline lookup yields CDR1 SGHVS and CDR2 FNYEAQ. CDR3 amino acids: CASSSGLAGGFGNEQFF. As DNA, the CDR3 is TGTGCCAGCAGCTCGGGACTAGCGGGAGGTTTTGGTAATGAGCAGTTCTTC.

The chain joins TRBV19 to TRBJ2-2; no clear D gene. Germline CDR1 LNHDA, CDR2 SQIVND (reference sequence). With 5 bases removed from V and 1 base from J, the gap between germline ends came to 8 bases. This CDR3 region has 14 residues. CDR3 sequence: CASSGQVNTGELFF. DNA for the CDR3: TGTGCCAGTAGTGGGCAGGTGAACACCGGGGAGCTGTTTTTT.

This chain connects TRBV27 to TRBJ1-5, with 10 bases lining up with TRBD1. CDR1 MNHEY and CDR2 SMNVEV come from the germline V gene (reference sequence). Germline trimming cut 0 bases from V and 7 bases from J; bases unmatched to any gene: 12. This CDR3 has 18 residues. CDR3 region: CASSLSTPGQGVGQPQHF. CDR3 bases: TGTGCCAGCAGTTTATCGACCCCCGGACAGGGGGTTGGACAGCCCCAGCATTTT.

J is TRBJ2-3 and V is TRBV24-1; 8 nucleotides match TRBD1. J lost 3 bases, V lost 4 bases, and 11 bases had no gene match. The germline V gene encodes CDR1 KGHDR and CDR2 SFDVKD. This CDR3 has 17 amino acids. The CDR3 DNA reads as TGTGCCACCAGTGACCGCGGACAGGGTCCCGATACAGATACGCAGTATTTT. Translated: CATSDRGQGPDTDTQYF.

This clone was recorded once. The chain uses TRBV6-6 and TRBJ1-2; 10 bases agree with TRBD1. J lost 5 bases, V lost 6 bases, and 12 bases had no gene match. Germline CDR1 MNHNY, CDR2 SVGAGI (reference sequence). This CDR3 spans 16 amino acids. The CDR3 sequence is CASRRPGTGEGYGYTF. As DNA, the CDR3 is TGTGCCAGCAGACGCCCCGGGACAGGGGAGGGGTATGGCTACACCTTC.

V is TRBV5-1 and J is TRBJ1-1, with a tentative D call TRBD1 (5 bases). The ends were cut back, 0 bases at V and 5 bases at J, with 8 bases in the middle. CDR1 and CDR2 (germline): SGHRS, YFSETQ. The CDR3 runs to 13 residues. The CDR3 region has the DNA TGCGCCAGCAGCTTGGAAGGGGTAACTGAAGCTTTCTTT. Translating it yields CASSLEGVTEAFF. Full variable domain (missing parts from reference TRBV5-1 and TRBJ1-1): KAGVTQTPRYLIKTRGQQVTLSCSPISGHRSVSWYQQTPGQGLQFLFEYFSETQRNKGNFPGRFSGRQFSNSRSEMNVSTLELGDSALYLCASSLEGVTEAFFGQGTRLTVV.

The DNA for the CDR3 is TGTGCCAGCAGCCCCCTGGGGGGGTCCTACGAGCAGTACTTC. Amino acid sequence: CASSPLGGSYEQYF. This sequence joins TRBV7-2 and TRBJ2-7; 7 bases line up with TRBD2. The CDR3 is 14 amino acids. Germline V CDR1 and CDR2: SGHTA, FQGNSA. The V and J ends lost 5 bases and 1 base, in that order; junction bases with no gene match: 5.

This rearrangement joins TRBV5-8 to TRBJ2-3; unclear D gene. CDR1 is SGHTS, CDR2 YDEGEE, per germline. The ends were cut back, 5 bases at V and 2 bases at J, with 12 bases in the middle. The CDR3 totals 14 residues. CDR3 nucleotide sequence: TGTGCCAGCAGTCCCAGAGCGACCACAGATACGCAGTATTTT. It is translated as CASSPRATTDTQYF.